This record covers a single T cell receptor (beta chain). The CDR3 has 13 amino acids. V was trimmed by 3 bases and J by 6 bases, leaving 10 bases between them. Germline V lookup: CDR1 SGHTA, CDR2 FQGTGA. This record comes from a study of shared clonotypes between healthy human individuals. Produced via immunoSEQ multiplex PCR; TCRdb's table is partial and in-frame only. The table records under 550,000 clones, 90% to 96% of them present only once. The clonotype was recovered from a woman aged 25 to 45 in good health. The chain has TRBV7-3 and TRBJ2-3; no clear D. Sequenced material: naive CD4+ T cells sorted from blood. The subset denotes: CD45RA+ positively selected. The CDR3 loop reads CASSLASVDTQYF. The CDR3 DNA is TGTGCCAGCAGCTTGGCCTCCGTCGATACGCAGTATTTT.